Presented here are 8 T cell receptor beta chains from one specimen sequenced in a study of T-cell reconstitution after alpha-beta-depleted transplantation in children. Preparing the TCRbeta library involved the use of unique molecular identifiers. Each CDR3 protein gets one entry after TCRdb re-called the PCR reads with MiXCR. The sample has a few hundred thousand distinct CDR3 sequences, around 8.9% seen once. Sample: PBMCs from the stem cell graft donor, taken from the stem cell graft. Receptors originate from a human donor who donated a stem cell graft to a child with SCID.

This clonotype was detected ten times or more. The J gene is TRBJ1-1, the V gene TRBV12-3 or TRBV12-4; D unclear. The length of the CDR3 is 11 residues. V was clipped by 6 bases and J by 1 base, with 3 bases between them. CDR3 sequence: CASRANTEAFF. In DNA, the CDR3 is TGTGCCAGCAGAGCGAACACTGAAGCTTTCTTT.

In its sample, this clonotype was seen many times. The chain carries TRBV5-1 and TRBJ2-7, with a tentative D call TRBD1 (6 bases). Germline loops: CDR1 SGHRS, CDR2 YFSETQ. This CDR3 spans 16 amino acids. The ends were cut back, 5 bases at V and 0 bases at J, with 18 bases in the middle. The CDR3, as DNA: TGCGCCAGCAGGAGGTCCCCAAACAGGGACTCCTACGAGCAGTACTTC. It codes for CASRRSPNRDSYEQYF.

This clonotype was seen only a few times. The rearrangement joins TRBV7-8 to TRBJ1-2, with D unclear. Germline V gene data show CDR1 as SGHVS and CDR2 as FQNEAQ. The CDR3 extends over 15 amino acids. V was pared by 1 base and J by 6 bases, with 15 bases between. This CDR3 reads CASSLVGADEDGYTF. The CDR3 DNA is TGTGCCAGCAGCTTAGTGGGCGCAGACGAGGATGGCTACACCTTC.

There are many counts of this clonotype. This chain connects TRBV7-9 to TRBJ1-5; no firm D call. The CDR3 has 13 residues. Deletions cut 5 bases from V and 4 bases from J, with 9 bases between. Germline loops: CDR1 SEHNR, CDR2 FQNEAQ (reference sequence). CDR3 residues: CASSGIGNQPQHF. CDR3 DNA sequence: TGTGCCAGCAGCGGTATAGGAAATCAGCCCCAGCATTTT.

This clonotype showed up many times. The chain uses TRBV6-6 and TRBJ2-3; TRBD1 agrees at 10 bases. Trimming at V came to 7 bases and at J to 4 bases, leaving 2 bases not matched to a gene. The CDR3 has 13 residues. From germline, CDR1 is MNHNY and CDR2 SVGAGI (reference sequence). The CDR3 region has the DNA TGTGCCAGCACCGGACAGGGGGCAGATACGCAGTATTTT. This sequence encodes CASTGQGADTQYF.

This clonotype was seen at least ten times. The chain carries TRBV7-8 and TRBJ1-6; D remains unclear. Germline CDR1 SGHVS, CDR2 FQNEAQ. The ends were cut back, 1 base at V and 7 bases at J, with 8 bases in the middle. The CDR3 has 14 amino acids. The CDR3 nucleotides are TGTGCCAGCAGCTTAGTCCTTGGAAATTCACCCCTCCACTTT. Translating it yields CASSLVLGNSPLHF.

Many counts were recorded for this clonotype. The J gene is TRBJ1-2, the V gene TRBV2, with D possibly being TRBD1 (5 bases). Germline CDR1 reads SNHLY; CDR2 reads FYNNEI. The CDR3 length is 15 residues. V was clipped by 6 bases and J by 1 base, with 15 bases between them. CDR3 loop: CASRDRDWHNYGYTF. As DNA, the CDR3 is TGTGCCAGCAGGGACCGGGACTGGCATAACTATGGCTACACCTTC.

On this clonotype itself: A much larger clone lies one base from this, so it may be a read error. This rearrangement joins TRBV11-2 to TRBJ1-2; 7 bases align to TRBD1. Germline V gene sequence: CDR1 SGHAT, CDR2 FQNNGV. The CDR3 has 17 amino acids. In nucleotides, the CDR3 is TGTGCCAGCAGCTTAGATTCCCTGCGACAGGGAGCCTATGGCGACACCTTC. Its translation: CASSLDSLRQGAYGDTF.